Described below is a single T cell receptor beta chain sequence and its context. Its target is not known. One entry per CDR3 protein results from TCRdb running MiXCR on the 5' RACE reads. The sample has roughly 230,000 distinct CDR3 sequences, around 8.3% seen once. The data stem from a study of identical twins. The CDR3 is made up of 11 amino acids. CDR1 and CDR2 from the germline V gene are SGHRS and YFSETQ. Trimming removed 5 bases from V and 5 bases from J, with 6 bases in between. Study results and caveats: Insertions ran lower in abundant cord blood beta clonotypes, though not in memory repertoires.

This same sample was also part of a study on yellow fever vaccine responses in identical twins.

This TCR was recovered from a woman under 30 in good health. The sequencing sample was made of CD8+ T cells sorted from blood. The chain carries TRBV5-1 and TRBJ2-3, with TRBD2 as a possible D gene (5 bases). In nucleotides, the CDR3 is TGCGCCAGCAGGGGAGAAGATACGCAGTATTTT. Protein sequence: CASRGEDTQYF.